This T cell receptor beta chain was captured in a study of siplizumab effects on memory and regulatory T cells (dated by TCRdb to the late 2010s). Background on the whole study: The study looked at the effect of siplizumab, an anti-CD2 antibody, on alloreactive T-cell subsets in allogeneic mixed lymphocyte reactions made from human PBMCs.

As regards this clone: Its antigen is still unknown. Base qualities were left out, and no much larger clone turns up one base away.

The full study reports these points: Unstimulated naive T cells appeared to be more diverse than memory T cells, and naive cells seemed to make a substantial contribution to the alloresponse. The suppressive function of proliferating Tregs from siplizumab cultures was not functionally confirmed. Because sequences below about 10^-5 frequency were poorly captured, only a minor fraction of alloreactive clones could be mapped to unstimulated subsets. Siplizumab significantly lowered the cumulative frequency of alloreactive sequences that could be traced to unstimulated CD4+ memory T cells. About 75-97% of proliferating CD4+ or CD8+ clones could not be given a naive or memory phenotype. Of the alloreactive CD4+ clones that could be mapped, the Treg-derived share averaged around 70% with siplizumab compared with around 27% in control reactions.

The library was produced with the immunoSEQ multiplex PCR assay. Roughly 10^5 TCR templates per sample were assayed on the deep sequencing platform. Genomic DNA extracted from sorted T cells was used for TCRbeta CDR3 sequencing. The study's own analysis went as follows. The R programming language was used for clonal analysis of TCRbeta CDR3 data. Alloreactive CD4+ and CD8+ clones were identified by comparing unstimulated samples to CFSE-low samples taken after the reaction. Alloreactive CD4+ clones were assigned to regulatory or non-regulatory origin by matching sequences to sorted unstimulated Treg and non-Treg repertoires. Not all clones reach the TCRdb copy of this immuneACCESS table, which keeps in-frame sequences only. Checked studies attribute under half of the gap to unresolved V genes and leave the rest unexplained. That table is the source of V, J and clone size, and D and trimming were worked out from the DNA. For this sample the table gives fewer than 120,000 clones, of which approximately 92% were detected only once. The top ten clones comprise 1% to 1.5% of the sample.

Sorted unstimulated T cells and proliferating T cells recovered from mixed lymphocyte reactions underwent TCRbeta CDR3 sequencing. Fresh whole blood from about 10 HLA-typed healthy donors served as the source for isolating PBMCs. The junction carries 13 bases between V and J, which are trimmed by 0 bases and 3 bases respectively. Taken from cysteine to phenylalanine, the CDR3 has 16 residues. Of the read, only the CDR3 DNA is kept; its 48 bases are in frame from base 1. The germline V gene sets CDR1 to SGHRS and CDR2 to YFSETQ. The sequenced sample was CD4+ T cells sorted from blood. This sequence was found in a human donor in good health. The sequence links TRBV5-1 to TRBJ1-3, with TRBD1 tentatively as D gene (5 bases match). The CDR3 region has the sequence CASSLGGRDHGNTIYF. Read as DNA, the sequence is TGCGCCAGCAGCTTGGGAGGCAGGGACCATGGAAACACCATATATTTT.